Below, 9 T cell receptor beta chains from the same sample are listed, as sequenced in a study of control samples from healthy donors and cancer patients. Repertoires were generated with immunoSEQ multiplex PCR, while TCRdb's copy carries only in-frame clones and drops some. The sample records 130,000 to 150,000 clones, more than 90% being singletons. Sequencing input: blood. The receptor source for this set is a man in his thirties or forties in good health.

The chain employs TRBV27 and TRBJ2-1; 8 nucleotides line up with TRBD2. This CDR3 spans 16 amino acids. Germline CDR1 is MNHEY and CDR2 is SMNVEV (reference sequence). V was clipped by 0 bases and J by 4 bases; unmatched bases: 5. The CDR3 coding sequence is TGTGCCAGCAGTTTATCTTTCGGGGGGGCATACAATGAGCAGTTCTTC. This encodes CASSLSFGGAYNEQFF.

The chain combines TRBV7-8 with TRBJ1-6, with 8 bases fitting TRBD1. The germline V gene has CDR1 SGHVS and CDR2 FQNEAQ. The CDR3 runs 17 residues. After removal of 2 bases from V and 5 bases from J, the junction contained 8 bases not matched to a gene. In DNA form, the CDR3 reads TGTGCCAGCAGCTTAACTTCGCAGGGGGCAAATAATTCACCCCTCCACTTT. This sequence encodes CASSLTSQGANNSPLHF.

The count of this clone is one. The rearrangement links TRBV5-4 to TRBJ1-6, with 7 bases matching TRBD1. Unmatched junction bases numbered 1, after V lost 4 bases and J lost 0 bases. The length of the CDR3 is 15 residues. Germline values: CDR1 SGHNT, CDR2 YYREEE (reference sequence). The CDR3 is CASSRDSSYNSPLHF. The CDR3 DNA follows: TGTGCCAGCAGCCGGGACAGCTCCTATAATTCACCCCTCCACTTT.

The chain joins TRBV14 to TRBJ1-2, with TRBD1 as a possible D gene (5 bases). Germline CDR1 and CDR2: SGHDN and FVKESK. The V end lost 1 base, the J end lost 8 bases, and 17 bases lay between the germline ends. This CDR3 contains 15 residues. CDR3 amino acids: CASSQVGRGELGYTF. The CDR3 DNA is TGTGCCAGCAGCCAAGTCGGAAGGGGCGAGTTGGGCTACACCTTC.

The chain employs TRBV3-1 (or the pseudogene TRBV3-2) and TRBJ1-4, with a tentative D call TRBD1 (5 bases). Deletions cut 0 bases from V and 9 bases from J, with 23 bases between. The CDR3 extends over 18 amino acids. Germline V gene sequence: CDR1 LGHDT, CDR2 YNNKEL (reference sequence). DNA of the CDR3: TGTGCCAGCAGCCAAGAAGGAATGAGCGCAGGGCGTGTAAAAAAACTGTTTTTT. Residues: CASSQEGMSAGRVKKLFF.

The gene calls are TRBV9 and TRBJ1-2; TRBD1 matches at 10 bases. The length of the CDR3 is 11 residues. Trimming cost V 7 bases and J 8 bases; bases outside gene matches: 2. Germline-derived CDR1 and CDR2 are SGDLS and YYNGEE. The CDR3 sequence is CASGQGEGYTF. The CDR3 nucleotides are TGTGCCAGCGGACAGGGGGAAGGCTACACCTTC. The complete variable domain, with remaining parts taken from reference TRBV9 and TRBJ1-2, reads DSGVTQTPKHLITATGQRVTLRCSPRSGDLSVYWYQQSLDQGLQFLIQYYNGEERAKGNILERFSAQQFPDLHSELNLSSLELGDSALYFCASGQGEGYTFGSGTRLTVV.

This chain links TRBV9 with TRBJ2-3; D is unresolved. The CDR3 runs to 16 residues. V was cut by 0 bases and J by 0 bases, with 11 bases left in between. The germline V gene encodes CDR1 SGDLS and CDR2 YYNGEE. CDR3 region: CASSVAAADSTDTQYF. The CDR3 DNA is TGTGCCAGCAGCGTAGCGGCAGCCGATAGCACAGATACGCAGTATTTT. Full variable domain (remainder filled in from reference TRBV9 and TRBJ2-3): DSGVTQTPKHLITATGQRVTLRCSPRSGDLSVYWYQQSLDQGLQFLIQYYNGEERAKGNILERFSAQQFPDLHSELNLSSLELGDSALYFCASSVAAADSTDTQYFGPGTRLTVL.

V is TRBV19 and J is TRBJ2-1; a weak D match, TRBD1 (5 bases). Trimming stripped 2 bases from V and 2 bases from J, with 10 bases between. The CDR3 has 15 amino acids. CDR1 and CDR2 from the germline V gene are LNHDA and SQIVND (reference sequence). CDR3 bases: TGTGCCAGTAGTATAAGGCAGGGAACCTACAATGAGCAGTTCTTC. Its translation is CASSIRQGTYNEQFF.

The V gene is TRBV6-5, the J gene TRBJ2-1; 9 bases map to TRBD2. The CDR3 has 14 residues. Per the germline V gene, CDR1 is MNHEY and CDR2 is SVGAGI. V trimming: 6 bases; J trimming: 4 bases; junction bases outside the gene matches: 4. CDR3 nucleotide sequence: TGTGCCAGCAGGGTCAGCGGGGGGTACAATGAGCAGTTCTTC. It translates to CASRVSGGYNEQFF.